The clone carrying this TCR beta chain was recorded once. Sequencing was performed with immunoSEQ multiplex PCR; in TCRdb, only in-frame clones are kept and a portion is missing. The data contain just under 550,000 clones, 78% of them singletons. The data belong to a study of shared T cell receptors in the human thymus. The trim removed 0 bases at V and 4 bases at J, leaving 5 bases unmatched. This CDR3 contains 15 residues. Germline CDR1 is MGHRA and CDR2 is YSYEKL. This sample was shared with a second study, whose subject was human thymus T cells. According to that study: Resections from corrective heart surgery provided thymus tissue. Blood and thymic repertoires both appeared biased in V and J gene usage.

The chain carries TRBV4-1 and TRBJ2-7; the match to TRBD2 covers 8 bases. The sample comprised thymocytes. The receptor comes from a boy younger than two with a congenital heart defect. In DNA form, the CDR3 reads TGCGCCAGCAGCCAAGAGGAGCGGGAGTCATACGAGCAGTACTTC. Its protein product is CASSQEERESYEQYF.